The present TCR beta chain was sequenced within a study of shared clonotypes between healthy human individuals. The wider study: Each donor's CD4 naive and CD4 memory cells filled three plates apiece, CD8 naive two, and CD8 memory one.

The study ran the assay at deep level. The assay was immunoSEQ multiplex PCR, and TCRdb's table has in-frame clones only and misses some. The sample includes hundreds of thousands of clones, about 95% of them seen just once. The study's findings and limits: When naive CD4 clonotypes were compared across a handful of donors, 4% to 6.5% were shared.

To note about this clone: Its antigen is currently unknown.

The CDR3 spans 17 residues. V shed 5 bases and J 9 bases; nucleotides not matched to a gene: 17. Germline assignment: CDR1 SGHTA and CDR2 FQGNSA. The genes are TRBV7-2 and TRBJ2-1, with TRBD1 matching over 9 bases. The TCR was taken from a woman aged 25 to 39 in good health. Sequenced: naive CD4+ T cells sorted from blood. Sample subset: CD45RA+ positively selected. In DNA form, the CDR3 reads TGTGCCAGCAGCCTCCTCGGTGGGGGACAGGGAGCGAGTGAGCAGTTCTTC. Translation: CASSLLGGGQGASEQFF.